The 8 T cell receptor beta chains below come from one sample, sequenced in a study of T cell repertoires in cytomegalovirus infection. TCRdb re-derived calls from the reads in MiXCR, one entry per CDR3 protein. Of around 530,000 distinct CDR3 sequences listed, about 17% are singletons. Material: CD8+ T cells from PBMCs. The origin of the receptors is a human donor in good health (CMV status not recorded). Some clones in this sample may be carry-over from other donors' samples.

This clonotype was seen repeatedly, ten times or more. V gene TRBV7-8 combines with J gene TRBJ1-5; TRBD1 is a possible D gene (5 bases). This CDR3 has 16 amino acids. V lost 1 base and J 8 bases, leaving 18 bases between the germline ends. The V gene's germline CDR1 is SGHVS and CDR2 FQNEAQ. The CDR3: CASSLEGRALTEPQHF. CDR3 DNA sequence: TGTGCCAGCAGCTTAGAAGGCAGGGCTCTTACGGAGCCCCAGCATTTT.

The rearrangement uses TRBV7-8 and TRBJ2-3, with a tentative D call TRBD2 (5 bases). This CDR3 is 11 amino acids long. Germline V gives CDR1 SGHVS, CDR2 FQNEAQ. Deletions cut 7 bases from V and 4 bases from J, with 6 bases between. CDR3 in DNA: TGTGCCAGCAAACTAGCAGATACGCAGTATTTT. The encoded protein is CASKLADTQYF.

The chain recombines TRBV9 with TRBJ2-3; D gene unclear. V lost 4 bases to trimming and J lost 0 bases, with 6 bases between them. From germline, CDR1 is SGDLS and CDR2 YYNGEE. CDR3 length equals 13 residues. The CDR3 sequence is CASSTKSTDTQYF. The DNA for the CDR3 is TGTGCCAGCAGCACGAAGAGCACAGATACGCAGTATTTT.

The chain joins TRBV3-1 to TRBJ1-2; no clear D. Germline assignment: CDR1 LGHDT and CDR2 YNNKEL (reference sequence). The ends were cut back, 0 bases at V and 6 bases at J, with 17 bases in the middle. The CDR3 has 16 amino acids. CDR3 nucleotide sequence: TGTGCCAGCAGCCAAGATAGGAGACACGCTGCTGATGGCTACACCTTC. This sequence encodes CASSQDRRHAADGYTF.

This clonotype was seen only a few times. The chain links TRBV11-2 to TRBJ2-7; 10 nucleotides match TRBD2. The trim removed 6 bases at V and 4 bases at J, leaving 6 bases unmatched. Germline CDR1 and CDR2: SGHAT and FQNNGV. The CDR3 has 14 residues. CDR3 DNA: TGTGCCAGCAGTAAAGAAGCGGGAGGGTACGAGCAGTACTTC. Translated: CASSKEAGGYEQYF.

CDR3 DNA sequence: TGTGCCTGGGGGGCAGGCTATGAGCAGTTCTTC. It codes for CAWGAGYEQFF. V gene TRBV30 combines with J gene TRBJ2-1; perhaps TRBD1 as D (5 bases). Trimming removed 5 bases at V and 8 bases at J, with 10 bases between. Per germline, CDR1 GTSNPN and CDR2 SVGIG (reference sequence). The length of the CDR3 is 11 residues.

This sequence joins TRBV5-1 and TRBJ2-1, with 11 bases aligning to TRBD2. V trimming: 4 bases; J trimming: 10 bases; junction bases outside the gene matches: 10. The CDR3 covers 15 residues. The germline V gene encodes CDR1 SGHRS and CDR2 YFSETQ. CDR3 sequence reads: CASSLTSGSLSEQFF. CDR3 coding DNA: TGCGCCAGCAGCCTTACTAGCGGGAGTTTAAGCGAGCAGTTCTTC.

This clonotype has just one count. The rearrangement links TRBV19 to TRBJ2-1, with D tentatively TRBD1 (5 bases). The V and J ends lost 8 bases and 2 bases respectively, with 22 bases between them. Germline CDR1 and CDR2: LNHDA and SQIVND (reference sequence). The CDR3 runs 17 residues. The CDR3 DNA sequence: TGTGCCAGTGGGGCCCATAAGGGGAAAGGCCCCTACAATGAGCAGTTCTTC. This encodes CASGAHKGKGPYNEQFF. The whole variable domain, remainder taken from reference TRBV19 and TRBJ2-1, is DGGITQSPKYLFRKEGQNVTLSCEQNLNHDAMYWYRQDPGQGLRLIYYSQIVNDFQKGDIAEGYSVSREKKESFPLTVTSAQKNPTAFYLCASGAHKGKGPYNEQFFGPGTRLTVL.